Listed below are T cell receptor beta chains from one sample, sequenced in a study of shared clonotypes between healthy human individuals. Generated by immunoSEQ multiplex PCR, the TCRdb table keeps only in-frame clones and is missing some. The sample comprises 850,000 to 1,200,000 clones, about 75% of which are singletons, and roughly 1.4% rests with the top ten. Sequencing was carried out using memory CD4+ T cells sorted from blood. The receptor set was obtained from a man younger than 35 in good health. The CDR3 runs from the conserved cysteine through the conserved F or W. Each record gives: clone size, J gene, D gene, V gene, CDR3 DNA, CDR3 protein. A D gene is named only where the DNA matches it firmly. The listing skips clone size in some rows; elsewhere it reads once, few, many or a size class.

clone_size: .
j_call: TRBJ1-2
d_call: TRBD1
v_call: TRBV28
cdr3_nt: TGTGCCAGCAGGGCCGACGCCAGGGGGCATCTGGACTATGGCTACACCTTC
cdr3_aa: CASRADARGHLDYGYTF

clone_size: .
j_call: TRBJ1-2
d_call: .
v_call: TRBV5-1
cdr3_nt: TGCGCCAGCAGCCCCCCGGGCCGCACAAACTATGGCTACACCTTC
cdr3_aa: CASSPPGRTNYGYTF

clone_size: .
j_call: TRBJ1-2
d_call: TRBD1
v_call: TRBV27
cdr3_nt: TGTGCCAGCAGTCCGCGGGACAGGGCTACATATGGCTACACCTTC
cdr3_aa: CASSPRDRATYGYTF

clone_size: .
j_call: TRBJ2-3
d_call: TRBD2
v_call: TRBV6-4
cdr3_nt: TGTGCCAGCAGCCCCGGGACTAACCCGAAGGTAGATACGCAGTATTTT
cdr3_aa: CASSPGTNPKVDTQYF

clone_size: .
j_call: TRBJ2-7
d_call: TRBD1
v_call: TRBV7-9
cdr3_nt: TGTGCCAGCAGCTTCAGGGGGAGTTACGAGCAGTACTTC
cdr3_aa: CASSFRGSYEQYF

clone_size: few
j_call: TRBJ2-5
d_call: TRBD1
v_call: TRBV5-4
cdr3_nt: TGTGCCAGCAGCTGGGGACAGGGAGGAGAGACCCAGTACTTC
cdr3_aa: CASSWGQGGETQYF

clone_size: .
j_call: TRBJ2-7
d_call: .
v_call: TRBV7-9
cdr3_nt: TGTGCCGTTGACCACGGGTCCCTCGCCTACGAGCAGTACTTC
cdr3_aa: CAVDHGSLAYEQYF

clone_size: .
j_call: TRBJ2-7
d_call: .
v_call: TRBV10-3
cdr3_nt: TGTGCCATCAGGGAGGGACAGAACTACGAGCAGTACTTC
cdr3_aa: CAIREGQNYEQYF

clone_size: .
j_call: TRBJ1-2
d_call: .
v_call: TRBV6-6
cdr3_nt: TGTGCCAGCAGTTACTCGGAGGGCGGCGTATATGGCTACACCTTC
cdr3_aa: CASSYSEGGVYGYTF

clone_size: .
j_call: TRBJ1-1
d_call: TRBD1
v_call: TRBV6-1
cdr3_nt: TGTGCCAGCACCCGACAGGGGAGTACTGAAGCTTTCTTT
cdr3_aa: CASTRQGSTEAFF

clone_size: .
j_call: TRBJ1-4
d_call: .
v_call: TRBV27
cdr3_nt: TGTGCCAGCAGTTTATCCCGGGTACCTAATGAAAAACTGTTTTTT
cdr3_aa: CASSLSRVPNEKLFF

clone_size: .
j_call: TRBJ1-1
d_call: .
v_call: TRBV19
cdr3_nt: TGTGCCAGTAGGGCAGCAGGGGTCTCTGAAGCTTTCTTT
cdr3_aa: CASRAAGVSEAFF

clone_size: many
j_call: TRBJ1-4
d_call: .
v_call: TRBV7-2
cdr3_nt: TGTGCCAGCAGCTTAGATCGAGGGCCCCGTAATGAAAAACTGTTTTTT
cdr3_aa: CASSLDRGPRNEKLFF

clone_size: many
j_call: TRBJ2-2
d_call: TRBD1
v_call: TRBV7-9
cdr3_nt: TGTGCCAGCAGCTTGCCCCCCCGGACAGGGGCCACCGGGGAGCTGTTTTTT
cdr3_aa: CASSLPPRTGATGELFF

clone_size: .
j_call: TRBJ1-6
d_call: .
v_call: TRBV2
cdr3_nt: TGTGCCAGCAAGGACAGCTATAATTCACCCCTCCACTTT
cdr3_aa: CASKDSYNSPLHF

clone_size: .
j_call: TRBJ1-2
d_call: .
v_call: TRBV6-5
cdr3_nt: TGTGCCAGCAGTTACTCGAGAGGCTATGGCTACACCTTC
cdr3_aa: CASSYSRGYGYTF

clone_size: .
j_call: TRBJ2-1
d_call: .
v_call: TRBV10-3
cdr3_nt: TGTGCCATCAGCGATGGGACCGGCGGTGAGCAGTTCTTC
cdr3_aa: CAISDGTGGEQFF

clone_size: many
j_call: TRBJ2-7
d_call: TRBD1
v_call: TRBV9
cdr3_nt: TGTGCCAGCAGCCCCGGACAGGGGAGGTACGAGCAGTACTTC
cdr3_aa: CASSPGQGRYEQYF

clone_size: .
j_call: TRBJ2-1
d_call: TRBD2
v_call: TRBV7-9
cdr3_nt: TGTGCCAGCAGCGGGGGACTAGCGGGAGTCGATGAGCAGTTCTTC
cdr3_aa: CASSGGLAGVDEQFF

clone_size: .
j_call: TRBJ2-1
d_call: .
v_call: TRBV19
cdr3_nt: TGTGCCAGTAGAAGACAGGCGAGCTCCTACAATGAGCAGTTCTTC
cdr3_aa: CASRRQASSYNEQFF

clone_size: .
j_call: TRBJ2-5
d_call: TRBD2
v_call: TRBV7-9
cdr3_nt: TGTGCCAGCAGCCGAGCACTAGCGGGGGGCCTCCAAGAGACCCAGTACTTC
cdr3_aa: CASSRALAGGLQETQYF

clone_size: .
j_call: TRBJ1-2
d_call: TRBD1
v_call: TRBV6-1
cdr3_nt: TGTGCCAGCTCTCTTACCGGGACAGGGGCCTATGGCTACACCTTC
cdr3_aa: CASSLTGTGAYGYTF

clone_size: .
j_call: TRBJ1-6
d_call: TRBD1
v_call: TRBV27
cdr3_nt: TGTGCCAGCACTTTGACAGGGGTTTTTTCACCCCTCCACTTT
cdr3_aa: CASTLTGVFSPLHF

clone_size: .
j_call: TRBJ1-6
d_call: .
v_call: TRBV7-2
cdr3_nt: TGTGCCAGCAGCTTAGACGTAGGGAGCTCCTATAATTCACCCCTCCACTTT
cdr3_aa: CASSLDVGSSYNSPLHF

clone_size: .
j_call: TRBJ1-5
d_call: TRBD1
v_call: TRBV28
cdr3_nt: TGTGCCAGCAGTTTGAGAGGGGGCATGGTCAATCAGCCCCAGCATTTT
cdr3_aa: CASSLRGGMVNQPQHF

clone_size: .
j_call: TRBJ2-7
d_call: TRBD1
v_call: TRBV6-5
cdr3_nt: TGTGCCAGCAGGATCGGCGGGACAGGGTCTTACGAGCAGTACTTC
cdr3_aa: CASRIGGTGSYEQYF

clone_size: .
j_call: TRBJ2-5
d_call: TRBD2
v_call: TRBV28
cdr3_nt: TGTGCCAGCAGTAGCGGGGGGGCCCCGGAGACCCAGTACTTC
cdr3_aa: CASSSGGAPETQYF

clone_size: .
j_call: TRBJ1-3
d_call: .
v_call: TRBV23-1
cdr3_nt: TGCGCCAGCAGTCAATCGGGGGGTTCTGGAAACACCATATATTTT
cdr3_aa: CASSQSGGSGNTIYF

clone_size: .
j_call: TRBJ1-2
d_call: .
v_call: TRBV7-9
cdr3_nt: TGTGCCAGCAGCTTTCCATATGGCTACACCTTC
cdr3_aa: CASSFPYGYTF

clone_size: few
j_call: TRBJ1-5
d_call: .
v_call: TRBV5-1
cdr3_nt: TGCGCCAGCAGCTTGACGGGAAGCAATCAGCCCCAGCATTTT
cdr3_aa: CASSLTGSNQPQHF

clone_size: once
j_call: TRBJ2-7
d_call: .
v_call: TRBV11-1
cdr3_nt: TGTGCCAGCAGCTTAGCAATGGTATACGAGCAGTACTTC
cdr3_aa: CASSLAMVYEQYF

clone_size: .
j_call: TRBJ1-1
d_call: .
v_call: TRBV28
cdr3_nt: TGTGCCAGCAGTCCTATCCGGGGGACACAGGATGGGGGAGCTTTCTTT
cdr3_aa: CASSPIRGTQDGGAFF

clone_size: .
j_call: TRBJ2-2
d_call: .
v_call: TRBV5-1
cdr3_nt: TGCGCCAGCAGCTACGACCCGGGGCGCACCGGGGAGCTGTTTTTT
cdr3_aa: CASSYDPGRTGELFF

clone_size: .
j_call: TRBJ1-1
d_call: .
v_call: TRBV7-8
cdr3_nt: TGTGCCAGCAGCTTGGGGGGGGTCTATGAAGCTTTCTTT
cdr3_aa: CASSLGGVYEAFF

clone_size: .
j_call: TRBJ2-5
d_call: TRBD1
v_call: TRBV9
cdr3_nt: TGTGCCAGCAGCGTAGACAGGGGAGAGACCCAGTACTTC
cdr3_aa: CASSVDRGETQYF

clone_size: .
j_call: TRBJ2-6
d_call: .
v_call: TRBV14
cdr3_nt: TGTGCCAGCAGCCAAGGGTCTGTTCGCCTCAACGTCCTGACTTTC
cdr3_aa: CASSQGSVRLNVLTF

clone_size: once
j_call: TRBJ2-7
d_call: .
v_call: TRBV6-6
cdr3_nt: TGTGCCAGCAGTTACTCGCCAGGAAAGGCCGTGGAGCAGTACTTC
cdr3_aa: CASSYSPGKAVEQYF